The entry below describes one TCR beta chain. Its antigen remains unidentified. This record comes from a study of post-analysis software for immune sequencing data. Study-wide results and limits: TRBV5-6, TRBV5-1 and TRBV20-1 were among four to six TRBV segments more frequent in patients than controls.

Built from TCR beta cDNA, the libraries had unique molecular identifiers in them. Each batch of 1 to 10 million T cells produced 500,000 to 550,000 cDNA molecules. TCRdb processed the PCR reads anew with MiXCR; each CDR3 protein has one entry. The sample has hundreds of thousands of distinct CDR3 sequences; 36% are singletons. V was shortened by 0 bases and J by 0 bases, with 10 bases between the two germline ends. The germline CDR1 and CDR2 sequences are SGHDT and YYEEEE. CDR3 size: 17 residues. The sequenced material came from blood. The TCR sequence derives from a girl aged 5 to 17 with multiple sclerosis. The rearrangement uses TRBV5-6 and TRBJ2-6, with a weak D call TRBD1 (6 bases). CDR3 loop: CASSLVGHLSGANVLTF. In nucleotides, the CDR3 is TGTGCCAGCAGCTTGGTGGGACATCTCTCTGGGGCCAACGTCCTGACTTTC.